This entry lists 8 T cell receptor beta chains sequenced from one sample in a study of T cell responses to AZD1222 COVID-19 vaccine. Clones were read by immunoSEQ multiplex PCR, and TCRdb kept only the in-frame ones, dropping some. The sample shows 160,000 or so clones, approximately 89% of them seen only once. Sequencing used peripheral blood, obtained on day 0 of AZD1222 vaccination. All receptors come from an adult in good health.

This clone was seen only once. The chain combines TRBV5-6 with TRBJ2-5, with D tentatively TRBD2 (5 bases). CDR1 is SGHDT, CDR2 YYEEEE, per germline. Between the trimmed V and J ends, which lost 3 bases and 5 bases, there was a span of 20 bases. The CDR3 runs to 16 residues. The CDR3 DNA follows: TGTGCCAGCAGCTCCGAGATGTCCGGGGAACTGGAGACCCAGTACTTC. Protein: CASSSEMSGELETQYF.

This chain joins TRBV27 and TRBJ1-1; D gene uncertain. The V gene lost 5 bases and the J gene lost 5 bases, with 12 bases spanning the gap. Germline V gene sequence: CDR1 MNHEY, CDR2 SMNVEV (reference sequence). The CDR3 extends over 13 amino acids. This chain's CDR3 is CASSRAEGTEAFF. The CDR3 bases are TGTGCCAGCAGTAGAGCAGAAGGAACTGAAGCTTTCTTT.

The chain employs TRBV28 and TRBJ2-7; no firm D call. The CDR3 is 13 residues long. V dropped 7 bases and J dropped 1 base, with 11 bases sitting between them. Germline-derived CDR1 and CDR2 are MDHEN and SYDVKM. Written as DNA, the CDR3 is TGTGCCAGCAACCTACGGCTATCCTACGAGCAGTACTTC. The encoded protein is CASNLRLSYEQYF.

The chain is built from TRBV28 and TRBJ2-3; the match to TRBD2 covers 7 bases. The CDR3 extends over 12 amino acids. The V gene's germline CDR1 is MDHEN and CDR2 SYDVKM. Trimming removed 11 bases from V and 1 base from J; junction bases left unmatched: 3. The CDR3 loop reads CAAGDGTDTQYF. The CDR3 nucleotides read TGTGCCGCGGGGGACGGCACAGATACGCAGTATTTT.

The gene calls are TRBV12-3 or TRBV12-4 and TRBJ2-5; D is perhaps TRBD2 (6 bases). This CDR3 spans 13 amino acids. V gave up 4 bases and J gave up 11 bases, with 17 bases separating them. This CDR3 reads CASSSILRDTQYF. Written as DNA, the CDR3 is TGTGCCAGCAGTTCGATTTTGCGGGATACTCAGTACTTC.

The chain employs TRBV5-8 and TRBJ2-2; 9 nucleotides align to TRBD1. This CDR3 region has 14 residues. Germline V gene sequence: CDR1 SGHTS, CDR2 YDEGEE. V lost 5 bases and J lost 4; bases outside the gene matches: 3. In DNA form, the CDR3 reads TGTGCCAGCAGTCGGACAGGGGTCACCGGGGAGCTGTTTTTT. Protein product: CASSRTGVTGELFF.

The gene calls are TRBV4-2 and TRBJ2-1, with 11 bases that match TRBD2. The germline gives CDR1 LGHNA, CDR2 YNFKEQ. The length of the CDR3 is 17 residues. With V trimmed by 3 bases and J by 0 bases, 4 bases remained unmatched. CDR3 residues: CASSQTSGTSSYNEQFF. The CDR3 DNA reads as TGTGCCAGCAGCCAGACTAGCGGGACCAGCTCCTACAATGAGCAGTTCTTC.

The chain recombines TRBV29-1 with TRBJ2-3; 10 nucleotides line up with TRBD2. Trimming removed 5 bases from V and 6 bases from J; junction bases left unmatched: 8. CDR3 length equals 14 residues. Germline CDR1 SQVTM, CDR2 ANQGSEA. Written as DNA, the CDR3 is TGCAGCGTTTTCGGACTAGCGGAGAGGGATACGCAGTATTTT. Translating gives CSVFGLAERDTQYF.